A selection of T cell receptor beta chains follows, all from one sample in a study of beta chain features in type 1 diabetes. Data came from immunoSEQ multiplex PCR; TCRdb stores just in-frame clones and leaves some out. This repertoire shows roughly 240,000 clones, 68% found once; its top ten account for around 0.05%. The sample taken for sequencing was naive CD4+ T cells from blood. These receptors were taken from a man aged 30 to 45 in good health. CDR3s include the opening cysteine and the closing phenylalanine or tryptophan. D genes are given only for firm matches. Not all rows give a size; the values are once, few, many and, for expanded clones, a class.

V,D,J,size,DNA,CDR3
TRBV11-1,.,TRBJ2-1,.,TGTGCCAGCAGCCTATCCTATGAGCAGTTCTTC,CASSLSYEQFF
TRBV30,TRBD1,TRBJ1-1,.,TGTGCCTGGAGGGACAGGGGCACGAACACTGAAGCTTTCTTT,CAWRDRGTNTEAFF
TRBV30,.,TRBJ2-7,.,TGTGCCTGGAGTTCTCGGATCGAGCAGTACTTC,CAWSSRIEQYF
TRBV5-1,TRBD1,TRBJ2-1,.,TGCGCCAGCAGCTTGGAGGGGGCTTCCTACAATGAGCAGTTCTTC,CASSLEGASYNEQFF
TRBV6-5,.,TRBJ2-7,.,TGTGCCAGCAGTTCCAGACAGGCGGGGGAGCAGTACTTC,CASSSRQAGEQYF
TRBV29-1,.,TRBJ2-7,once,TGCAGCGTTGCGCGTCAGTCCTCCTACGAGCAGTACTTC,CSVARQSSYEQYF
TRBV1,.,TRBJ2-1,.,TGCACCAGCAGCCGAAATAGCGGGTGGACCTACAATGAGCAGTTCTTC,CTSSRNSGWTYNEQFF
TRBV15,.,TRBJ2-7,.,TGTGCCACCAGCAGAGATACAGGCCCCTACGAGCAGTACTTC,CATSRDTGPYEQYF
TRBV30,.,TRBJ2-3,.,TGTGCCTGGAGTCGACGGAGGGCTGGCACAGATACGCAGTATTTT,CAWSRRRAGTDTQYF
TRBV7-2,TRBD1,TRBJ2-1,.,TGTGCCAGCAGGAATCCGGGACAGGGGATTCATGAGCAGTTCTTC,CASRNPGQGIHEQFF
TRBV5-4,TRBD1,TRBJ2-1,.,TGTGCCAGCAGCCAGGGACAGGGGGCCTACAATGAGCAGTTCTTC,CASSQGQGAYNEQFF
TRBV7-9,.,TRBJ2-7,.,TGTGCCAGCAGCCCCCCTAGGCGCACAGTCGAGCAGTACTTC,CASSPPRRTVEQYF
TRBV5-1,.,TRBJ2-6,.,TGCGCCAGCAGCTTGGTCGGCTACTCTGGGGCCAACGTCCTGACTTTC,CASSLVGYSGANVLTF
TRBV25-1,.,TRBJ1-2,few,TGTGCCAGCAGTGAACCCGACGGCCGTGGCTACACCTTC,CASSEPDGRGYTF